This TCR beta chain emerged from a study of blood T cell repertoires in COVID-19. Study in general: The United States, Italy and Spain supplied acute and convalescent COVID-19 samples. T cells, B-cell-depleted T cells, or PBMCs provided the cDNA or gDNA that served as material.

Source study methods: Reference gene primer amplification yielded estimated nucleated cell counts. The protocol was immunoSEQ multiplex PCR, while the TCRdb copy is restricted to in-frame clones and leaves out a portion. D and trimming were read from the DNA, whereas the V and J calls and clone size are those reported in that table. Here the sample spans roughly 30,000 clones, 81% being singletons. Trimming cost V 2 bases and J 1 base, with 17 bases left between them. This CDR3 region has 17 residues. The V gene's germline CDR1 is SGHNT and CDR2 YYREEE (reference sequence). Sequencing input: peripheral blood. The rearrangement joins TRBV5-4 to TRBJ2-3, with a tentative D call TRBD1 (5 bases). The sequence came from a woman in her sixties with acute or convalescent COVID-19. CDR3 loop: CASSFKRQIAGTDTQYF. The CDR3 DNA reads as TGTGCCAGCAGCTTTAAACGACAGATAGCTGGCACAGATACGCAGTATTTT.